The 10 T cell receptor beta chains presented below share a single source sample, sequenced in a study of cytomegalovirus exposure and HLA in healthy donors. Both 60 Vbeta primers and 13 Jbeta primers went into the PCR. Only in-frame clones appear in the TCRdb table, and some are missing; sequencing was by immunoSEQ multiplex PCR. Of 99,000 or so clones listed, over 65% were seen once; the top ten hold roughly 8.2%. Sequencing was done on a sample of PBMCs. Every receptor here comes from a man aged 40-49 years in good health and CMV-seropositive.

This sequence joins TRBV18 and TRBJ2-7; 9 nucleotides line up with TRBD1. The CDR3 extends over 15 amino acids. Germline V gene data show CDR1 as KGHSH and CDR2 as LQKENI. J lost 5 bases, V lost 3 bases, and 8 bases had no gene match. CDR3 in DNA: TGTGCCAGCTCACCGGGACAGGGAAGCAAGGACGAGCAGTACTTC. Protein: CASSPGQGSKDEQYF.

The gene calls are TRBV6-6 and TRBJ2-1, with D tentatively TRBD2 (6 bases). The CDR3 is 14 residues long. CDR1 and CDR2 (germline): MNHNY, SVGAGI (reference sequence). V was clipped by 3 bases and J by 5 bases, with 11 bases between them. CDR3 residues: CASSYGTSNNEQFF. As DNA, the CDR3 is TGTGCCAGCAGTTATGGGACTTCCAACAATGAGCAGTTCTTC.

V gene TRBV5-6 combines with J gene TRBJ2-3, with TRBD2 matching over 10 bases. J was trimmed by 2 bases and V by 2 bases; bases with no gene match: 5. Germline assignment: CDR1 SGHDT and CDR2 YYEEEE. This CDR3 region has 16 residues. The CDR3 sequence: CASSFRTSGFTDTQYF. CDR3 nucleotide sequence: TGTGCCAGCAGCTTTCGGACTAGCGGCTTCACAGATACGCAGTATTTT. Complete variable domain (other parts from reference TRBV5-6 and TRBJ2-3): DAGVTQSPTHLIKTRGQQVTLRCSPKSGHDTVSWYQQALGQGPQFIFQYYEEEERQRGNFPDRFSGHQFPNYSSELNVNALLLGDSALYLCASSFRTSGFTDTQYFGPGTRLTVL.

The sample holds one count of this clone. For the CDR3, the DNA is TGTGCCAGCAGCTTGGGAGGAGGAGGAGCCTACCAAGAGACCCAGTACTTC. It translates to CASSLGGGGAYQETQYF. V gene TRBV5-5 combines with J gene TRBJ2-5; D is perhaps TRBD2 (5 bases). V was trimmed by 0 bases and J by 0 bases, leaving 15 bases between them. The CDR3 runs to 17 residues. The V gene's germline CDR1 is SGHKS and CDR2 YYEKEE (reference sequence).

The chain recombines TRBV4-2 with TRBJ2-7; TRBD2 matches 7 bases. Germline values: CDR1 LGHNA, CDR2 YNFKEQ. The trim removed 4 bases at V and 0 bases at J, leaving 6 bases unmatched. The CDR3 has 15 amino acids. The CDR3 DNA reads TGTGCCAGCAGCCTATCAGCGGGGAGCTCCTACGAGCAGTACTTC. This translates into CASSLSAGSSYEQYF.

V is TRBV30 and J is TRBJ2-5; D possibly corresponds to TRBD2 (5 bases). Deletions cut 0 bases from V and 4 bases from J, with 9 bases between. The CDR3 totals 13 residues. The germline V gene has CDR1 GTSNPN and CDR2 SVGIG (reference sequence). The CDR3 spells CAWSVTSGETQYF. For the CDR3, the DNA is TGTGCCTGGAGTGTCACTAGTGGAGAGACCCAGTACTTC.

The J gene is TRBJ2-7, the V gene TRBV5-6, with TRBD2 matching over 9 bases. The CDR3 runs to 16 residues. Per germline, CDR1 SGHDT and CDR2 YYEEEE. The V gene end was trimmed by 4 bases and the J gene end by 4 bases; junction bases not matched to a gene: 12. The CDR3 sequence: CASSPYIAGESYEQYF. For the CDR3, the DNA is TGTGCCAGCAGCCCTTATATAGCGGGAGAAAGTTACGAGCAGTACTTC.

The chain carries TRBV9 and TRBJ1-4; 8 nucleotides line up with TRBD1. The V segment lost 3 bases and the J segment 1 base; nucleotides outside the gene matches: 2. The CDR3 totals 15 residues. Germline V gives CDR1 SGDLS, CDR2 YYNGEE. The CDR3 is CASSAGQGTNEKLFF. CDR3 DNA sequence: TGTGCCAGCAGCGCCGGACAGGGAACTAATGAAAAACTGTTTTTT.

V and J are TRBV6-5 and TRBJ2-1; tentatively, D is TRBD1 (6 bases). This CDR3 is built from 11 residues. Trimming took off 6 bases at V and 14 bases at J, with 14 bases between the two ends. The germline V gene encodes CDR1 MNHEY and CDR2 SVGAGI. CDR3: CASSSQGKKFF. The CDR3 bases are TGTGCCAGCAGCAGCCAGGGGAAGAAGTTCTTC.

V and J are TRBV19 and TRBJ2-7; possibly TRBD2 for D (5 bases). V was cut by 5 bases and J by 6 bases, with 14 bases left in between. CDR1 LNHDA and CDR2 SQIVND come from the germline V gene (reference sequence). The CDR3 covers 13 residues. Written as DNA, the CDR3 is TGTGCCAGTAGTCTTTCGGGGTGGGTCGAGCAGTACTTC. Its translation is CASSLSGWVEQYF.